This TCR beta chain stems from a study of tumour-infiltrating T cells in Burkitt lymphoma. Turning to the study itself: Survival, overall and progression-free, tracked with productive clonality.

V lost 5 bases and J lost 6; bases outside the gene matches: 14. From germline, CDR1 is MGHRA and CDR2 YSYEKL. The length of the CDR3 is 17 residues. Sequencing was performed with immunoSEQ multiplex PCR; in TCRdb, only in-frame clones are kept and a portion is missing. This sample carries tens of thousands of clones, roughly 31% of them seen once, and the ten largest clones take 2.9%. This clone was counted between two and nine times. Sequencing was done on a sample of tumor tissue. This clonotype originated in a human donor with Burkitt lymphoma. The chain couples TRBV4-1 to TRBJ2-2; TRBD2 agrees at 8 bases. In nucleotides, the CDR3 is TGCGCCAGCAGCTCTCGGGGGGGGTCTTTGAGTTCCGGGGAGCTGTTTTTT. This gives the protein CASSSRGGSLSSGELFF.